A few counts support the clone carrying this T cell receptor beta chain. Only in-frame clones appear in the TCRdb table, and some are missing; sequencing was by immunoSEQ multiplex PCR. The sample consists of 85,000 to 100,000 clones, roughly nine tenths of them appearing once. This specimen comes from a study of blood T cell repertoires in COVID-19. Turning to the study itself: The analysed material was cDNA or gDNA that came from T cells, B-cell-depleted T cells, or PBMCs.

The germline V and J ends were trimmed by 5 bases and 2 bases, with 12 bases remaining between them. The CDR3 runs to 15 residues. Germline assignment: CDR1 MDHEN and CDR2 SYDVKM. The sample was peripheral blood. The rearrangement uses TRBV28 and TRBJ2-2; the D gene is possibly TRBD1 (5 bases). The TCR originated in a man aged 55 to 70 with acute or convalescent COVID-19. As DNA, the CDR3 is TGTGCCAGCAGTACACAGGTTCTCAACACCGGGGAGCTGTTTTTT. Amino acids: CASSTQVLNTGELFF.